The 23 T cell receptor beta chains listed next were all sequenced from one sample in a study of shared clonotypes between healthy human individuals. Sequenced by immunoSEQ multiplex PCR; TCRdb stores in-frame clones only, minus some. The sample lists 2 million to 2.5 million clones, approximately 95% occurring once. Sequenced: naive CD4+ T cells from PBMCs. Described subset: CD45RA+ positively selected. The source is a man between 18 and 35 years old in good health. Some clones in this sample may be carry-over from other donors' samples.

CDR3 protein: CASTDRGRSGANVLTF. Here the CDR3 DNA reads TGTGCCAGCACGGACAGGGGGCGATCTGGGGCCAACGTCCTGACTTTC. The V and J genes are TRBV25-1 and TRBJ2-6, with 11 bases matching TRBD1. Looked up from germline, CDR1 is MGHDK and CDR2 is SYGVNS. V was pared by 7 bases and J by 1 base, with 3 bases of the junction left unmatched. The CDR3 is 16 amino acids.

Comment on this clone: Other DNA sequences in the sample encode the same CDR3. This chain connects TRBV28 to TRBJ2-3; perhaps TRBD1 as D (5 bases). Per germline, CDR1 MDHEN and CDR2 SYDVKM. Deletions cut 3 bases from V and 1 base from J, with 8 bases between. The CDR3 covers 14 residues. Here the CDR3 DNA reads TGTGCCAGCAGTTTTATCAGGGGCACAGATACGCAGTATTTT. This codes for CASSFIRGTDTQYF. Filled out from reference TRBV28 and TRBJ2-3, the complete variable domain reads DVKVTQSSRYLVKRTGEKVFLECVQDMDHENMFWYRQDPGLGLRLIYFSYDVKMKEKGDIPEGYSVSREKKERFSLILESASTNQTSMYLCASSFIRGTDTQYFGPGTRLTVL.

The sample holds one count of this clone. V usage is TRBV19 and J usage is TRBJ1-4; the D gene is possibly TRBD1 (5 bases). V lost 5 bases, J lost 7 bases, and 14 bases lay in between. Germline V lookup: CDR1 LNHDA, CDR2 SQIVND (reference sequence). This CDR3 is built from 14 residues. The CDR3 here is CASSYSPGGEKLFF. CDR3 coding DNA: TGTGCCAGTAGTTATTCTCCGGGGGGTGAAAAACTGTTTTTT.

The rearrangement joins TRBV5-1 to TRBJ2-7; 9 nucleotides align to TRBD1. Germline values: CDR1 SGHRS, CDR2 YFSETQ. Trimming took 4 bases from V and 4 from J; bases not matched to a gene: 6. The CDR3 consists of 14 residues. Written as DNA, the CDR3 is TGCGCCAGCAGCATCGACAGGGGGGGATACGAGCAGTACTTC. This translates into CASSIDRGGYEQYF.

The chain couples TRBV6-6 to TRBJ2-1; 12 nucleotides agree with TRBD2. The CDR3 totals 15 residues. Trimming removed 5 bases from V and 7 bases from J; junction bases left unmatched: 6. CDR1 is MNHNY and CDR2 is SVGAGI in the germline V gene (reference sequence). For the CDR3, the DNA is TGTGCCAGCAGTGGCCTAGCGGGAGGGACGAATGAGCAGTTCTTC. It encodes CASSGLAGGTNEQFF.

On this clone: This sample also contains other DNA sequences that code for the same CDR3. The rearrangement uses TRBV20-1 and TRBJ2-5; no reliable D call. Germline V gene lookup returns CDR1 DFQATT and CDR2 SNEGSKA (reference sequence). This CDR3 has 10 residues. V was shortened by 2 bases and J by 5 bases, with 3 bases between the two germline ends. The CDR3 region has the DNA TGCAGTGCTAGACTGGAGACCCAGTACTTC. Encoded protein: CSARLETQYF.

The chain uses TRBV29-1 and TRBJ1-1, with D unresolved. Germline loops: CDR1 SQVTM, CDR2 ANQGSEA. The CDR3 runs to 13 residues. Trimming stripped 6 bases from V and 1 base from J, with 12 bases between. In DNA, the CDR3 is TGCAGCGTCCCATCTGTCACGAACACTGAAGCTTTCTTT. This codes for CSVPSVTNTEAFF.

The rearrangement uses TRBV2 and TRBJ2-1; no clear D. V lost 2 bases and J lost 7, with 9 bases in between. The CDR3 consists of 13 residues. Germline CDR1 is SNHLY and CDR2 is FYNNEI. CDR3 coding DNA: TGTGCCAGCAGTGAAATTGAGGTAAATGAGCAGTTCTTC. It yields the protein CASSEIEVNEQFF.

As for this clone: A junction boundary mismatches the germline segment, possibly from a read error. J is TRBJ1-4 and V is TRBV5-1, with D possibly TRBD1 on 6 matching bases. CDR3 length: 14 residues. The germline V gene has CDR1 SGHRS and CDR2 YFSETQ. As DNA, the CDR3 is TGCGCCAGCAGGGAGGGGGTAACTTATGAAAAACTGTTTTTT. It translates to CASREGVTYEKLFF.

The genes are TRBV4-2 and TRBJ2-3; unclear D gene. From germline, CDR1 is LGHNA and CDR2 YNFKEQ. V lost 1 base and J lost 2, with 13 bases in between. This CDR3 has 16 residues. CDR3 region: CASSQVRPSYTDTQYF. CDR3 sequence (DNA): TGTGCCAGCAGCCAAGTCCGGCCTTCCTACACAGATACGCAGTATTTT.

J is TRBJ1-2 and V is TRBV4-1, with 9 positions matching TRBD1. CDR3 length: 14 residues. Germline CDR1 and CDR2: MGHRA and YSYEKL. J lost 7 bases, V lost 1 base, and 4 bases had no gene match. In nucleotides, the CDR3 is TGCGCCAGCAGCCAAGCAGACAGGGGGGGTGGCTACACCTTC. Protein: CASSQADRGGGYTF.

The chain has TRBV10-1 and TRBJ1-3, with TRBD1 matching over 11 bases. There are 13 residues in the CDR3. Germline V gene data show CDR1 as WNHNN and CDR2 as SYGVQD (reference sequence). Trimming removed 7 bases from V and 12 bases from J; junction bases left unmatched: 8. The CDR3 DNA is TGCGCCAGCACTACGGACAGGGGGCTTGGCATATATTTT. This codes for CASTTDRGLGIYF.

The gene calls are TRBV18 and TRBJ2-3; TRBD2 might be the D (6 bases). Trimming pared 6 bases from V and 8 bases from J, leaving 15 bases between. Germline V gene sequence: CDR1 KGHSH, CDR2 LQKENI. The CDR3 contains 13 residues. CDR3 bases: TGTGCCAGCTCGTCCGGGACTCCGGGTACGCAGTATTTT. Protein sequence: CASSSGTPGTQYF.

The V gene is TRBV10-3, the J gene TRBJ1-2; D call uncertain. The V gene lost 8 bases and the J gene lost 3 bases, with 16 bases spanning the gap. The CDR3 is 14 residues long. Germline values: CDR1 ENHRY, CDR2 SYGVKD. The CDR3 loop reads CAIHDKASDYGYTF. CDR3 in DNA: TGTGCCATCCATGATAAGGCCTCTGACTATGGCTACACCTTC.

The chain couples TRBV28 to TRBJ1-4; D may be TRBD1 (5 bases). Trimming took off 6 bases at V and 8 bases at J, with 16 bases between the two ends. The germline V gene has CDR1 MDHEN and CDR2 SYDVKM. This CDR3 is built from 14 residues. CDR3 amino acids: CASSPGREGEKLFF. The CDR3 DNA reads TGTGCCAGCAGCCCGGGCAGGGAAGGGGAAAAACTGTTTTTT.

V and J are TRBV30 and TRBJ2-3; a weak D match, TRBD1 (5 bases). The germline V and J ends were trimmed by 1 base and 2 bases, with 13 bases remaining between them. The CDR3 has 15 residues. The germline V gene encodes CDR1 GTSNPN and CDR2 SVGIG (reference sequence). The CDR3 is CAWSESTVPTDTQYF. CDR3 in DNA: TGTGCCTGGAGTGAATCGACAGTCCCCACAGATACGCAGTATTTT. The full variable domain, its missing parts supplied by reference TRBV30 and TRBJ2-3, is SQTIHQWPATLVQPVGSPLSLECTVEGTSNPNLYWYRQAAGRGLQLLFYSVGIGQISSEVPQNLSASRPQDRQFILSSKKLLLSDSGFYLCAWSESTVPTDTQYFGPGTRLTVL.

In DNA form, the CDR3 reads TGTGCCAGCAGCTCTAGCGGGGGGTTCAATGAGCAGTTCTTC. Amino acid sequence: CASSSSGGFNEQFF. J is TRBJ2-1 and V is TRBV7-9, with TRBD2 identical over 11 bases. The CDR3 length is 14 residues. V shed 4 bases and J 6 bases; nucleotides not matched to a gene: 2. Germline CDR1 is SEHNR and CDR2 is FQNEAQ (reference sequence).

The V gene is TRBV28, the J gene TRBJ1-1; 7 positions match TRBD1. The CDR3 totals 12 residues. The germline V gene has CDR1 MDHEN and CDR2 SYDVKM. Unmatched junction bases numbered 6, after V lost 5 bases and J lost 9 bases. The CDR3 nucleotides read TGTGCCAGCAGTGATCCGGGACAGAAAGCTTTCTTT. It encodes CASSDPGQKAFF.

The chain carries TRBV7-6 and TRBJ2-5; no definite D call. The CDR3 covers 13 residues. The V and J ends lost 3 bases and 5 bases respectively, with 10 bases between them. Germline CDR1 is SGHVS and CDR2 is FNYEAQ. CDR3 loop: CASSLDQEETQYF. CDR3 DNA sequence: TGTGCCAGCAGCTTGGACCAGGAGGAGACCCAGTACTTC.

The chain has TRBV5-4 and TRBJ1-2, with 8 bases identical to TRBD1. J was trimmed by 1 base and V by 1 base; bases with no gene match: 6. The CDR3 is 16 amino acids. Germline lookup yields CDR1 SGHNT and CDR2 YYREEE (reference sequence). CDR3 protein: CASSLTRGQVNYGYTF. In DNA, the CDR3 is TGTGCCAGCAGCTTGACCCGGGGACAGGTTAACTATGGCTACACCTTC.

CDR3 nucleotide sequence: TGTGCCAGCAGCTTAACGAGACTAGATCGACAGTTCTTC. Translation gives CASSLTRLDRQFF. The V and J genes are TRBV7-3 and TRBJ2-1; tentative D call: TRBD2 (6 bases). Trimming shortened V by 0 bases and J by 13 bases, and 13 bases separated the two germline ends. The germline CDR1 and CDR2 sequences are SGHTA and FQGTGA. CDR3 size: 13 residues.

The chain recombines TRBV5-1 with TRBJ2-7; 9 bases are a match to TRBD2. Germline values: CDR1 SGHRS, CDR2 YFSETQ. CDR3 size: 16 residues. With 0 bases clipped from V and 6 bases from J, the junction kept 10 bases outside the gene matches. CDR3 protein: CASSLGPAGGRPEQYF. The DNA of the CDR3 is TGCGCCAGCAGCTTGGGGCCGGCGGGAGGGCGTCCCGAGCAGTACTTC.

The chain links TRBV27 to TRBJ1-5; the match to TRBD1 covers 8 bases. V dropped 6 bases and J dropped 6; count of bases not matched to a gene: 16. This CDR3 has 17 residues. CDR1 and CDR2 (germline): MNHEY, SMNVEV (reference sequence). CDR3 residues: CASRVTGARRIGQPQHF. CDR3 DNA: TGTGCCAGCAGGGTGACAGGGGCGAGGAGAATTGGTCAGCCCCAGCATTTT.